This TCR beta chain was obtained from a study of cytomegalovirus exposure and HLA in healthy donors. This clone appeared once. As yet, its antigen is unknown. Measured with immunoSEQ multiplex PCR; TCRdb has only the in-frame clones, and not every one. The profile shows fewer than 350,000 clones, more than 75% of them singletons. Findings and limits, study-wide: Cytomegalovirus association was listed for 164 TCR beta chains.

Germline loops: CDR1 MDHEN, CDR2 SYDVKM. V shed 3 bases and J shed 2 bases, with 11 bases lying between them. This CDR3 region has 15 residues. Sequencing input: PBMCs. This clonotype originated in a woman aged 18-29 years in good health and CMV-seronegative. J is TRBJ2-1 and V is TRBV28; possible D gene TRBD2, 5 bases. The CDR3 nucleotides are TGTGCCAGCAGTTTGGCGGGCGGGCCCTACAATGAGCAGTTCTTC. It yields the protein CASSLAGGPYNEQFF. The full variable domain, completed using reference TRBV28 and TRBJ2-1, is DVKVTQSSRYLVKRTGEKVFLECVQDMDHENMFWYRQDPGLGLRLIYFSYDVKMKEKGDIPEGYSVSREKKERFSLILESASTNQTSMYLCASSLAGGPYNEQFFGPGTRLTVL.